These 24 T cell receptor beta chains were sequenced from one sample in a study of a mutant IDH1 vaccine in newly diagnosed glioma. Time point noted: baseline, week 1 (first vaccination visit). The treatment denotes: pre-vaccination baseline after standard-of-care therapy. Produced via immunoSEQ multiplex PCR; TCRdb's table is partial and in-frame only. This sample yields 20,000 or so clones, of which approximately 86% are seen a single time; about 5% belongs to the top ten. Sequencing used PBMCs, obtained from a glioma patient treated with radiotherapy, temozolomide or both. These receptor sequences come from a man in his forties with glioma.

This clone was observed once. This chain uses TRBV10-3 with TRBJ2-1; D perhaps matches TRBD2 (5 bases). The length of the CDR3 is 12 residues. Trimming cost V 10 bases and J 8 bases, with 15 bases left between them. Germline loops: CDR1 ENHRY, CDR2 SYGVKD. CDR3 residues: CATSGTDHEQFF. The CDR3 coding sequence is TGTGCCACCAGCGGAACGGACCATGAGCAGTTCTTC.

The chain uses TRBV6-1 and TRBJ2-1; D not resolved. CDR3 length: 15 amino acids. Trimming removed 1 base from V and 1 base from J, with 8 bases in between. Germline V gene sequence: CDR1 MNHNS, CDR2 SASEGT. Written as DNA, the CDR3 is TGTGCCAGCAGTGAAGACGTCGCTTCCTACAATGAGCAGTTCTTC. Its translation: CASSEDVASYNEQFF.

The chain uses TRBV6-7 and TRBJ1-2, with 8 bases aligning to TRBD1. TRBV6-7 is given ORF status, its function remaining uncertain. The CDR3 is 16 residues long. Trimming took 7 bases from V and 6 from J; bases not matched to a gene: 16. Here the CDR3 reads CASNPLLTGGKDGYTF. CDR3 sequence (DNA): TGTGCCAGCAACCCCCTATTAACAGGGGGGAAGGATGGCTACACCTTC.

This clone showed up just once. The V and J genes are TRBV30 and TRBJ2-3; TRBD1 or TRBD2 may be the D gene (5 bases each). The CDR3 sequence is 10 residues long. CDR1 is GTSNPN and CDR2 is SVGIG in the germline V gene (reference sequence). V was cut by 8 bases and J by 6 bases, with 9 bases left in between. DNA of the CDR3: TGTGCCGAGGGGCGGGATACGCAGTATTTT. Residues: CAEGRDTQYF.

The chain couples TRBV5-1 to TRBJ2-3; a possible D gene is TRBD1 (6 bases). CDR1 is SGHRS, CDR2 YFSETQ, per germline. CDR3 size: 14 residues. Trimming took off 5 bases at V and 3 bases at J, with 13 bases between the two ends. The DNA of the CDR3 is TGCGCCAGCAGTCTCAGGGGAGAGACAGATACGCAGTATTTT. The encoded protein is CASSLRGETDTQYF.

This clone was seen more than once but under ten times. The chain employs TRBV14 and TRBJ2-3; D uncertain. There are 12 residues in the CDR3. The germline CDR1 and CDR2 sequences are SGHDN and FVKESK. Trimming shortened V by 8 bases and J by 0 bases, and 6 bases separated the two germline ends. CDR3 sequence: CASSQSTDTQYF. The CDR3 DNA sequence: TGTGCCAGCTCGCAGAGCACAGATACGCAGTATTTT.

The chain joins TRBV2 to TRBJ2-1, with 8 bases fitting TRBD2. CDR3 size: 14 residues. Germline CDR1 reads SNHLY; CDR2 reads FYNNEI. After removal of 5 bases from V and 3 bases from J, the junction contained 3 bases not matched to a gene. CDR3 nucleotide sequence: TGTGCCAGCAGTAGGACTAGCCGCTACAATGAGCAGTTCTTC. Its protein is CASSRTSRYNEQFF.

This chain links TRBV5-1 with TRBJ1-3, with D unresolved. V lost 4 bases, J lost 0 bases, and 14 bases lay in between. There are 16 residues in the CDR3. The germline V gene encodes CDR1 SGHRS and CDR2 YFSETQ. The CDR3 loop reads CASSAGPSGSGNTIYF. In DNA form, the CDR3 reads TGCGCCAGCAGCGCTGGACCGAGTGGCTCTGGAAACACCATATATTTT. Complete variable domain (other parts from reference TRBV5-1 and TRBJ1-3): KAGVTQTPRYLIKTRGQQVTLSCSPISGHRSVSWYQQTPGQGLQFLFEYFSETQRNKGNFPGRFSGRQFSNSRSEMNVSTLELGDSALYLCASSAGPSGSGNTIYFGEGSWLTVV.

The chain combines TRBV2 with TRBJ1-4; 7 nucleotides align to TRBD1. V was pared by 10 bases and J by 2 bases, with 7 bases of the junction left unmatched. The CDR3 is made up of 14 amino acids. Germline CDR1 and CDR2: SNHLY and FYNNEI. The CDR3 DNA reads as TGTGCCACACAGGGGATACGGACTAATGAAAAACTGTTTTTT. Its translation: CATQGIRTNEKLFF. Together with reference TRBV2 and TRBJ1-4, the CDR3 gives the full variable domain: EPEVTQTPSHQVTQMGQEVILRCVPISNHLYFYWYRQILGQKVEFLVSFYNNEISEKSEIFDDQFSVERPDGSNFTLKIRSTKLEDSAMYFCATQGIRTNEKLFFGSGTQLSVL.

This sequence joins TRBV19 and TRBJ2-2; no clear D. Between the trimmed V and J ends, which lost 8 bases and 0 bases, there was a span of 10 bases. Germline CDR1 and CDR2: LNHDA and SQIVND (reference sequence). The CDR3 runs to 14 residues. For the CDR3, the DNA is TGTGCCAGTGGAGCCGAAACGAACACCGGGGAGCTGTTTTTT. It encodes CASGAETNTGELFF.

The chain recombines TRBV2 with TRBJ1-5; 10 nucleotides match TRBD1. This CDR3 has 14 residues. Germline V CDR1 and CDR2: SNHLY, FYNNEI. Unmatched junction bases numbered 8, after V lost 6 bases and J lost 9 bases. The CDR3 DNA sequence: TGTGCCAGCAGATCCGGGACAGGGGCTGGGCCCCAGCATTTT. This translates into CASRSGTGAGPQHF.

The chain recombines TRBV5-1 with TRBJ1-1; possible D gene TRBD1, 5 bases. This CDR3 contains 14 residues. Deletions cut 6 bases from V and 0 bases from J, with 12 bases between. In germline, CDR1 is SGHRS, CDR2 YFSETQ. CDR3 residues: CASMGGDLNTEAFF. CDR3 in DNA: TGCGCCAGCATGGGGGGAGACCTGAACACTGAAGCTTTCTTT.

The chain joins TRBV9 to TRBJ2-1, with 13 bases matching TRBD2. The germline gives CDR1 SGDLS, CDR2 YYNGEE. The CDR3 spans 16 residues. Trimming removed 1 base from V and 5 bases from J; junction bases left unmatched: 3. The CDR3, as DNA: TGTGCCAGCAGCGTACGACTAGCGGGAGGCCACAATGAGCAGTTCTTC. This codes for CASSVRLAGGHNEQFF.

The V and J genes are TRBV4-3 and TRBJ1-2; D is undetermined. CDR3 length: 14 residues. From germline, CDR1 is LGHNA and CDR2 YSLEER. V lost 0 bases and J lost 4, with 9 bases in between. CDR3 coding DNA: TGCGCCAGCAGCCAAGAGAGGGAGCGCTATGGCTACACCTTC. Its protein is CASSQERERYGYTF.

The chain links TRBV30 to TRBJ2-1; D may be TRBD1 or TRBD2 (5 bases each). The CDR3 extends over 13 amino acids. Looked up from germline, CDR1 is GTSNPN and CDR2 is SVGIG (reference sequence). The V gene lost 1 base and the J gene lost 3 bases, with 7 bases spanning the gap. Here the CDR3 DNA reads TGTGCCTGGAGTGGGGACGGCTACAATGAGCAGTTCTTC. It translates to CAWSGDGYNEQFF.

This clone was observed a few times. The chain joins TRBV6-5 to TRBJ1-1; D is uncertain. CDR1 MNHEY and CDR2 SVGAGI come from the germline V gene. Trimming took 8 bases from V and 4 from J, leaving 8 bases between them. The CDR3 is 11 residues long. CDR3 loop: CASVGPTEAFF. The CDR3 coding sequence is TGTGCCAGCGTAGGGCCCACTGAAGCTTTCTTT.

The V gene is TRBV6-6, the J gene TRBJ2-7; 7 bases map to TRBD2. Germline-derived CDR1 and CDR2 are MNHNY and SVGAGI (reference sequence). Unmatched junction bases numbered 4, after V lost 8 bases and J lost 0 bases. The CDR3 sequence is 13 residues long. CDR3 sequence reads: CASPGLTSYEQYF. For the CDR3, the DNA is TGTGCCAGCCCGGGACTAACCTCCTACGAGCAGTACTTC.

The chain uses TRBV7-9 and TRBJ2-2; 7 bases line up with TRBD1. In germline, CDR1 is SEHNR, CDR2 FQNEAQ (reference sequence). The junction had 3 bases not matched to a gene; V was cut back by 5 bases and J by 0 bases. This CDR3 is 15 amino acids long. In nucleotides, the CDR3 is TGTGCCAGCAGCAGGGACAGCCCGAACACCGGGGAGCTGTTTTTT. This encodes CASSRDSPNTGELFF.

The chain is built from TRBV6-1 and TRBJ2-7, with 7 bases aligning to TRBD1. Germline V gene sequence: CDR1 MNHNS, CDR2 SASEGT. This CDR3 spans 13 amino acids. V gave up 6 bases and J gave up 5 bases; unmatched junction bases: 7. CDR3 protein: CASRARGRNEQYF. The CDR3 DNA reads TGTGCCAGCAGGGCCAGGGGGAGAAACGAGCAGTACTTC.

This clone has just one count. The gene calls are TRBV7-6 and TRBJ1-5; TRBD1 might be the D (5 bases). Per the germline V gene, CDR1 is SGHVS and CDR2 is FNYEAQ. This CDR3 comprises 13 residues. Trimming pared 5 bases from V and 9 bases from J, leaving 14 bases between. The CDR3 spells CASSALQGGPQHF. DNA for the CDR3: TGTGCCAGCAGCGCCCTCCAGGGAGGGCCCCAGCATTTT.

This clone was seen a handful of times. The genes are TRBV30 and TRBJ1-1; D unresolved. The germline V and J ends were trimmed by 3 bases and 6 bases, with 14 bases remaining between them. The CDR3 runs 13 residues. The V gene's germline CDR1 is GTSNPN and CDR2 SVGIG (reference sequence). The DNA for the CDR3 is TGTGCCTGGAGAGGACGGCGGGAAGCTGAAGCTTTCTTT. Amino acids: CAWRGRREAEAFF.

The rearrangement uses TRBV5-1 and TRBJ2-5, with D maybe TRBD1 (5 bases). Germline assignment: CDR1 SGHRS and CDR2 YFSETQ. The CDR3 is 13 amino acids. V was clipped by 4 bases and J by 1 base, with 8 bases between them. The CDR3 nucleotides are TGCGCCAGCAGCCAAGGGGTCCAAGAGACCCAGTACTTC. Translating gives CASSQGVQETQYF.

This chain joins TRBV30 and TRBJ1-6; TRBD1 agrees at 7 bases. The CDR3 contains 16 residues. CDR1 is GTSNPN, CDR2 SVGIG, per germline (reference sequence). V gave up 0 bases and J gave up 7 bases; unmatched junction bases: 9. The CDR3 spells CAWSVTGDLRNSPLHF. The CDR3 DNA sequence: TGTGCCTGGAGTGTTACAGGGGATTTGAGGAATTCACCCCTCCACTTT.

V gene TRBV29-1 combines with J gene TRBJ2-1; D is unresolved. With 7 bases removed from V and 4 bases from J, the gap between germline ends came to 8 bases. CDR1 and CDR2 from the germline V gene are SQVTM and ANQGSEA. The CDR3 is 11 residues long. CDR3 bases: TGCAGCGCTCGTTTTTACAATGAGCAGTTCTTC. The encoded protein is CSARFYNEQFF.